The 23 T cell receptor beta chains listed next were all sequenced from one sample in a study of blood T cell repertoires in COVID-19. Generated by immunoSEQ multiplex PCR, the TCRdb table keeps only in-frame clones and is missing some. The data show 390,000 or so clones, around 90% seen once. Sequencing input: peripheral blood. The source of these receptors is a woman aged 25 to 45 with COVID-19, enrolled during active disease.

This clone was counted a few times. This sequence joins TRBV5-8 and TRBJ2-2; TRBD1 matches 7 bases. Germline V gene data show CDR1 as SGHTS and CDR2 as YDEGEE. The J segment lost 5 bases and the V segment lost 4 bases, leaving 8 bases of the junction unmatched. The length of the CDR3 is 15 residues. The CDR3 sequence is CASSQGGVVTGELFF. The DNA for the CDR3 is TGTGCCAGCAGCCAAGGGGGCGTCGTAACCGGGGAGCTGTTTTTT.

This chain connects TRBV7-2 to TRBJ2-5; TRBD2 matches 7 bases. V was pared by 2 bases and J by 2 bases, with 2 bases of the junction left unmatched. The CDR3 is 14 residues long. Germline lookup yields CDR1 SGHTA and CDR2 FQGNSA. The CDR3 DNA reads as TGTGCCAGCAGCTTATCCGGGAGGCAAGAGACCCAGTACTTC. Translated: CASSLSGRQETQYF.

This clone was recorded a few times. The chain employs TRBV7-8 and TRBJ2-3; TRBD2 matches 10 bases. From germline, CDR1 is SGHVS and CDR2 FQNEAQ. Trimming took 5 bases from V and 6 from J; bases not matched to a gene: 8. The CDR3 has 15 residues. CDR3: CASSVQRGGRDTQYF. The CDR3 DNA reads TGTGCCAGCAGCGTACAGCGGGGGGGCAGGGATACGCAGTATTTT.

The rearrangement joins TRBV14 to TRBJ2-2; 16 bases map to TRBD2. The CDR3 contains 21 residues. Germline V lookup: CDR1 SGHDN, CDR2 FVKESK. J lost 3 bases, V lost 4 bases, and 14 bases had no gene match. CDR3 DNA sequence: TGTGCCAGCAGCCCAATGCTACCGGGACTAGCGGGAGGGCCATACACCGGGGAGCTGTTTTTT. Translating gives CASSPMLPGLAGGPYTGELFF. Supplemented by reference TRBV14 and TRBJ2-2, the full variable domain reads EAGVTQFPSHSVIEKGQTVTLRCDPISGHDNLYWYRRVMGKEIKFLLHFVKESKQDESGMPNNRFLAERTGGTYSTLKVQPAELEDSGVYFCASSPMLPGLAGGPYTGELFFGEGSRLTVL.

This chain joins TRBV2 and TRBJ1-2, with a possible D match to TRBD1 (5 bases). Trimming shortened V by 3 bases and J by 0 bases, and 11 bases separated the two germline ends. The CDR3 sequence is 15 residues long. Per the germline V gene, CDR1 is SNHLY and CDR2 is FYNNEI. The CDR3 here is CASSEIRVANYGYTF. The CDR3 coding sequence is TGTGCCAGCAGTGAGATCAGGGTAGCTAACTATGGCTACACCTTC.

The chain couples TRBV18 to TRBJ2-5; D might be TRBD1 (6 bases). Germline values: CDR1 KGHSH, CDR2 LQKENI. Trimming removed 0 bases at V and 5 bases at J, with 16 bases between. The CDR3 is made up of 16 amino acids. The CDR3 DNA is TGTGCCAGCTCACCACCATCGGCAGGGGAGAGGGAGACCCAGTACTTC. Amino acids: CASSPPSAGERETQYF. The whole variable domain, remainder taken from reference TRBV18 and TRBJ2-5, is NAGVMQNPRHLVRRRGQEARLRCSPMKGHSHVYWYRQLPEEGLKFMVYLQKENIIDESGMPKERFSAEFPKEGPSILRIQQVVRGDSAAYFCASSPPSAGERETQYFGPGTRLLVL.

This chain connects TRBV3-1 (or the pseudogene TRBV3-2) to TRBJ2-5, with 7 bases lining up with TRBD2. The CDR3 length is 14 residues. V lost 1 base, J lost 5 bases, and 4 bases stayed unmatched. CDR1 and CDR2 from the germline V gene are LGHDT and YNNKEL (reference sequence). The CDR3, as DNA: TGTGCCAGCAGCCAAGCGGGGGGTTTGGAGACCCAGTACTTC. It yields the protein CASSQAGGLETQYF.

The V gene is TRBV11-2, the J gene TRBJ2-1, with unresolved D. Germline assignment: CDR1 SGHAT and CDR2 FQNNGV. The length of the CDR3 is 13 residues. Trimming took 5 bases from V and 7 from J, leaving 12 bases between them. CDR3 sequence reads: CASSPPSVNEQFF. The CDR3 region has the DNA TGTGCCAGCAGCCCCCCTAGTGTAAATGAGCAGTTCTTC.

The gene calls are TRBV6-2 or TRBV6-3 and TRBJ1-2; 7 bases are a match to TRBD1. This CDR3 has 15 residues. Germline-derived CDR1 and CDR2 are MNHEY and SVGEGT. Losses at the gene ends were 2 bases for V and 4 bases for J; bases not matched to a gene: 7. In DNA, the CDR3 is TGTGCCAGCAGTTACGGCGGGACAGCGTCCTATGGCTACACCTTC. This gives the protein CASSYGGTASYGYTF.

The V gene is TRBV15, the J gene TRBJ1-2; TRBD1 might be the D (5 bases). The CDR3 consists of 17 residues. Trimming pared 2 bases from V and 7 bases from J, leaving 23 bases between. Germline assignment: CDR1 LNHNV and CDR2 YYDKDF (reference sequence). CDR3 loop: CATSRPRGEGLGGGYTF. The DNA for the CDR3 is TGTGCCACCAGCAGACCCCGAGGTGAAGGGCTGGGGGGTGGCTACACCTTC.

This clone is judged medium-sized. V gene TRBV5-1 combines with J gene TRBJ1-2; 10 bases map to TRBD1. After removal of 2 bases from V and 8 bases from J, the junction contained 9 bases not matched to a gene. Germline V CDR1 and CDR2: SGHRS, YFSETQ. The CDR3 is made up of 15 amino acids. CDR3 amino acids: CASSLGTGTGEGYTF. CDR3 DNA: TGCGCCAGCAGCTTAGGAACCGGGACAGGGGAAGGCTACACCTTC.

The chain has TRBV7-2 and TRBJ2-5, with TRBD1 identical over 8 bases. Germline CDR1 reads SGHTA; CDR2 reads FQGNSA. J was trimmed by 4 bases and V by 6 bases; bases with no gene match: 7. CDR3 length equals 14 residues. The CDR3 nucleotides are TGTGCCAGCAGTCGGTCAGGGGGCGGAGAGACCCAGTACTTC. This encodes CASSRSGGGETQYF.

The chain uses TRBV2 and TRBJ1-2; D is perhaps TRBD1 (5 bases). This CDR3 spans 13 amino acids. In germline, CDR1 is SNHLY, CDR2 FYNNEI. The V gene lost 0 bases and the J gene lost 7 bases, with 9 bases spanning the gap. Here the CDR3 DNA reads TGTGCCAGCAGTGAAGCCAGGGCTGGTGGCTACACCTTC. Encoded protein: CASSEARAGGYTF.

J is TRBJ1-5 and V is TRBV19; 9 nucleotides agree with TRBD1. V lost 6 bases, J lost 9 bases, and 9 bases stayed unmatched. Germline loops: CDR1 LNHDA, CDR2 SQIVND (reference sequence). This CDR3 has 14 amino acids. In nucleotides, the CDR3 is TGTGCCAGTAGCCGGGACAGGGAGATTAGGCCCCAGCATTTT. Translating it yields CASSRDREIRPQHF. Full variable domain (remainder filled in from reference TRBV19 and TRBJ1-5): DGGITQSPKYLFRKEGQNVTLSCEQNLNHDAMYWYRQDPGQGLRLIYYSQIVNDFQKGDIAEGYSVSREKKESFPLTVTSAQKNPTAFYLCASSRDREIRPQHFGDGTRLSIL.

Only one count was recorded for this clone. This chain connects TRBV6-1 to TRBJ1-5, with unresolved D. The V and J ends lost 3 bases and 3 bases respectively, with 24 bases between them. The CDR3 totals 19 residues. Germline loops: CDR1 MNHNS, CDR2 SASEGT. The CDR3 coding sequence is TGTGCCAGCAGTGACTATACCTACCCCGTGAGGGTTCCCAATCAGCCCCAGCATTTT. Encoded protein: CASSDYTYPVRVPNQPQHF.

This clone was seen once. The V call is TRBV27, the J call TRBJ2-1; 8 bases align to TRBD1. The CDR3 length is 15 residues. V was pared by 5 bases and J by 8 bases, with 11 bases of the junction left unmatched. In germline, CDR1 is MNHEY, CDR2 SMNVEV (reference sequence). CDR3 amino acids: CASSPRQGFRDEQFF. CDR3 in DNA: TGTGCCAGCAGTCCAAGACAGGGGTTTCGGGATGAGCAGTTCTTC.

V and J are TRBV7-2 and TRBJ2-3; TRBD1 aligns across 12 bases. The CDR3 is 16 amino acids. Germline V gene lookup returns CDR1 SGHTA and CDR2 FQGNSA. After removal of 3 bases from V and 6 bases from J, the junction contained 7 bases not matched to a gene. The CDR3 spells CASSFPGQGARDTQYF. In DNA, the CDR3 is TGTGCCAGCAGCTTCCCGGGACAGGGGGCGAGGGATACGCAGTATTTT.

The J gene is TRBJ2-3, the V gene TRBV29-1; a weak D match, TRBD2 (6 bases). Trimming shortened V by 3 bases and J by 2 bases, and 6 bases separated the two germline ends. The germline V gene encodes CDR1 SQVTM and CDR2 ANQGSEA. The CDR3 contains 12 residues. CDR3 in DNA: TGCAGCGTTGAGCGGGACACAGATACGCAGTATTTT. Its protein is CSVERDTDTQYF.

The chain uses TRBV5-6 and TRBJ1-1, with unresolved D. Between the trimmed V and J ends, which lost 3 bases and 3 bases, there was a span of 21 bases. The CDR3 is 17 amino acids. Germline V gene lookup returns CDR1 SGHDT and CDR2 YYEEEE. CDR3 region: CASSSPRGFGMDTEAFF. CDR3 sequence (DNA): TGTGCCAGCAGCTCCCCGCGGGGTTTTGGTATGGACACTGAAGCTTTCTTT.

V usage is TRBV10-3 and J usage is TRBJ2-1; TRBD2 matches 12 bases. Per the germline V gene, CDR1 is ENHRY and CDR2 is SYGVKD. V shed 0 bases and J 7 bases; nucleotides not matched to a gene: 7. This CDR3 has 17 residues. CDR3 sequence: CAISESKLAGGWNEQFF. The CDR3 DNA sequence: TGTGCCATCAGTGAGTCGAAACTAGCGGGAGGATGGAATGAGCAGTTCTTC.

This clone was observed a single time. This sequence joins TRBV14 and TRBJ2-1, with D possibly being TRBD2 (5 bases). The CDR3 covers 14 residues. Trimming took off 3 bases at V and 0 bases at J, with 6 bases between the two ends. Per the germline V gene, CDR1 is SGHDN and CDR2 is FVKESK. The DNA for the CDR3 is TGTGCCAGCAGCCAGGGGAGCTCCTACAATGAGCAGTTCTTC. Translating it yields CASSQGSSYNEQFF.

The chain employs TRBV27 and TRBJ1-1; 11 bases fit TRBD1. Germline loops: CDR1 MNHEY, CDR2 SMNVEV (reference sequence). The J segment lost 4 bases and the V segment lost 6 bases, leaving 4 bases of the junction unmatched. This CDR3 has 14 amino acids. CDR3 in amino acids: CASSLGTGGTEAFF. The CDR3 nucleotides are TGTGCCAGCAGCCTTGGGACAGGGGGCACTGAAGCTTTCTTT.

The chain employs TRBV7-5 and TRBJ2-2; the D segment call TRBD1 is taken from the table without a DNA check. TRBV7-5 corresponds to a pseudogene. CDR3 length: 14 residues. CDR3 nucleotide sequence: TGTGCCACCACGCAGGGGTTCGACACCGGGGAGCTGTTTTTT. This translates into CATTQGFDTGELFF.